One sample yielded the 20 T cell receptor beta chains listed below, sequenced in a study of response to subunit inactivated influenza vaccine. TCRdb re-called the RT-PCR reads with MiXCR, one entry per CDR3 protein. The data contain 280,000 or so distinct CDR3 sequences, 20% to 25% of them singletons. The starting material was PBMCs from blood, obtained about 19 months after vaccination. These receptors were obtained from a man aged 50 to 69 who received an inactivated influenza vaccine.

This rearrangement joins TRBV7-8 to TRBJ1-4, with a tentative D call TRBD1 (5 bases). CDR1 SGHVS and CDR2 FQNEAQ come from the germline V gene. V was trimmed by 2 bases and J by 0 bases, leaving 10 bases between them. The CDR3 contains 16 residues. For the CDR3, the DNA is TGTGCCAGCAGCTTAAGCAGGGCTGCAACTAATGAAAAACTGTTTTTT. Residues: CASSLSRAATNEKLFF. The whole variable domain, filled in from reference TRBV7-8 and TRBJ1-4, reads GAGVSQSPRYKVAKRGQDVALRCDPISGHVSLFWYQQALGQGPEFLTYFQNEAQLDKSGLPSDRFFAERPEGSVSTLKIQRTQQEDSAVYLCASSLSRAATNEKLFFGSGTQLSVL.

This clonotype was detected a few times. CDR3 sequence reads: CASSSLSTESNYGYTF. CDR3 DNA sequence: TGTGCCAGCTCATCCCTTTCTACAGAGTCTAACTATGGCTACACCTTC. V usage is TRBV18 and J usage is TRBJ1-2; no reliable D call. Trimming pared 5 bases from V and 0 bases from J, leaving 16 bases between. Germline CDR1 and CDR2: KGHSH and LQKENI. The CDR3 has 16 amino acids. Variable domain in full (rest from reference TRBV18 and TRBJ1-2): NAGVMQNPRHLVRRRGQEARLRCSPMKGHSHVYWYRQLPEEGLKFMVYLQKENIIDESGMPKERFSAEFPKEGPSILRIQQVVRGDSAAYFCASSSLSTESNYGYTFGSGTRLTVV.

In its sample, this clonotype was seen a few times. CDR3 DNA: TGTGCCAGCAGTACAGGGGGCTGGGGCTATGGCTACACCTTC. It yields the protein CASSTGGWGYGYTF. The chain uses TRBV27 and TRBJ1-2, with 9 bases lining up with TRBD1. Germline CDR1 and CDR2: MNHEY and SMNVEV (reference sequence). V was clipped by 5 bases and J by 4 bases; unmatched bases: 5. The CDR3 is 14 residues long.

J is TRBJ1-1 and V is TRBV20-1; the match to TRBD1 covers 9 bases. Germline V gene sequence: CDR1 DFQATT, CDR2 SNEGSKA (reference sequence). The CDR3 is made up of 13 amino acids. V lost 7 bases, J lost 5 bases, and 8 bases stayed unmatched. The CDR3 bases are TGCAGTGGCAGACAGGGGGGAAAGACTGAAGCTTTCTTT. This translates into CSGRQGGKTEAFF.

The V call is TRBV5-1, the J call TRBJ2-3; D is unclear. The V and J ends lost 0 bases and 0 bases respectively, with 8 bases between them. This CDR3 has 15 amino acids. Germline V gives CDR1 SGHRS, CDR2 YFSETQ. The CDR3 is CASSLELRSTDTQYF. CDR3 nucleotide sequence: TGCGCCAGCAGCTTGGAACTACGCAGCACAGATACGCAGTATTTT.

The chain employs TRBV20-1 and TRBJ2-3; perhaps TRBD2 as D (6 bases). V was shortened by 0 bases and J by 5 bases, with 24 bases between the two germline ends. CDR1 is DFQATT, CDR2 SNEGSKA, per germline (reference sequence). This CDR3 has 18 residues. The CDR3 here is CSARDPGLARRWGDTQYF. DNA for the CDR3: TGCAGTGCTAGAGATCCAGGGCTAGCGCGACGTTGGGGAGATACGCAGTATTTT.

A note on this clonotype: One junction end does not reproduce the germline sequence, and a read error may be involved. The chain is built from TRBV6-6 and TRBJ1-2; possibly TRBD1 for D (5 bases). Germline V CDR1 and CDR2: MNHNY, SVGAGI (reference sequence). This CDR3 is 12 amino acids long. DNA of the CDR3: TGTGCCAGCAGTTACTCGGGAGGGGCGGCATCCTTC. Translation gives CASSYSGGAASF.

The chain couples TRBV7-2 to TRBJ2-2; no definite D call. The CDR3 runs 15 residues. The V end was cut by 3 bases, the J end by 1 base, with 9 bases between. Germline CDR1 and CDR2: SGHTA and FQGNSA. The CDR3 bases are TGTGCCAGCAGCTTCGCGGCAGGGAACACCGGGGAGCTGTTTTTT. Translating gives CASSFAAGNTGELFF.

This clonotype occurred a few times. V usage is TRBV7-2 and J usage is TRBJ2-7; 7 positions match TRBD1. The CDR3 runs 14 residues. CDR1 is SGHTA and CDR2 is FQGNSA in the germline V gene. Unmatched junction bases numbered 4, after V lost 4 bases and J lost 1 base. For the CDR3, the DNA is TGTGCCAGCAGCTACCGGGACAGATCCTACGAGCAGTACTTC. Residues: CASSYRDRSYEQYF.

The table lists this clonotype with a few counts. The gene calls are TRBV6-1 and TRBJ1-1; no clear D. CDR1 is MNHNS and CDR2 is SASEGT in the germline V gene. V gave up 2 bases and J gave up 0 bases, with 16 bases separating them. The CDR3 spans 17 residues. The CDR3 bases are TGTGCCAGCAGTGAACTCGGCGGCGAAAGAATGAACACTGAAGCTTTCTTT. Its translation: CASSELGGERMNTEAFF.

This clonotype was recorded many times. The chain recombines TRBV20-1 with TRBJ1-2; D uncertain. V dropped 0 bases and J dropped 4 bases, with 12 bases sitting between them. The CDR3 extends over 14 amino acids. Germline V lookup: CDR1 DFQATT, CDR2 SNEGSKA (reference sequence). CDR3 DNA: TGCAGTGCTAGAGATATAAACAGACCCTATGGCTACACCTTC. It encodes CSARDINRPYGYTF.

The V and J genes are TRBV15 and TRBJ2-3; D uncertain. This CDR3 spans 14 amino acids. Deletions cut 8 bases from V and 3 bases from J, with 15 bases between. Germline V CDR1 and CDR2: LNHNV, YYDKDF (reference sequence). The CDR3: CATGEEDPTDTQYF. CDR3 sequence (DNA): TGTGCCACCGGCGAAGAGGACCCGACAGATACGCAGTATTTT.

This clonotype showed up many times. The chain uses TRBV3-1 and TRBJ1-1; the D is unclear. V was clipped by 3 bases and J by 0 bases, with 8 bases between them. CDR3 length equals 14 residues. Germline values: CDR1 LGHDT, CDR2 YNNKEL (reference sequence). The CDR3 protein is CASSQDGVNTEAFF. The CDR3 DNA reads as TGTGCCAGCAGCCAGGACGGAGTGAACACTGAAGCTTTCTTT.

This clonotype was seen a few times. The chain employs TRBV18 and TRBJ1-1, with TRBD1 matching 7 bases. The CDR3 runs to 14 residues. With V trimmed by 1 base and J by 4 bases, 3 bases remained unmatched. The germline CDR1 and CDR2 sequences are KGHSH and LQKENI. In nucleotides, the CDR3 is TGTGCCAGCTCACCACGGCCAGGGGGCACTGAAGCTTTCTTT. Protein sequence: CASSPRPGGTEAFF.

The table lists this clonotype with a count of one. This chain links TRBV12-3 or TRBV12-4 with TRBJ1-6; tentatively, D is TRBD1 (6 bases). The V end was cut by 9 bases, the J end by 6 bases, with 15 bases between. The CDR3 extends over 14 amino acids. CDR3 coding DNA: TGTGCCAGTCGAAATGGGGGGCTTAATTCACCCCTCCACTTT. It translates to CASRNGGLNSPLHF.

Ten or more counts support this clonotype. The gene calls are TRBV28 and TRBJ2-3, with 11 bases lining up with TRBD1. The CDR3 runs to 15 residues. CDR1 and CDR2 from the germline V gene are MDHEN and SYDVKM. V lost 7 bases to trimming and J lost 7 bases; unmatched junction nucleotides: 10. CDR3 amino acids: CASNSEGQGVYTQYF. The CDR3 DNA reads TGTGCCAGCAACTCGGAGGGACAGGGGGTTTATACGCAGTATTTT. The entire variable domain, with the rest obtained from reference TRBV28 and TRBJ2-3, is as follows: DVKVTQSSRYLVKRTGEKVFLECVQDMDHENMFWYRQDPGLGLRLIYFSYDVKMKEKGDIPEGYSVSREKKERFSLILESASTNQTSMYLCASNSEGQGVYTQYFGPGTRLTVL.

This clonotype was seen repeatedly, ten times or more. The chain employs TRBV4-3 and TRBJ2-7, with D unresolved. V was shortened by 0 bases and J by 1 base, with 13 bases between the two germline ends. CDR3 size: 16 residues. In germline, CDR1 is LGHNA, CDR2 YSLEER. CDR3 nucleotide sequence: TGCGCCAGCAGCCAAGATTCCCTGACCGTTTCCTACGAGCAGTACTTC. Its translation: CASSQDSLTVSYEQYF.

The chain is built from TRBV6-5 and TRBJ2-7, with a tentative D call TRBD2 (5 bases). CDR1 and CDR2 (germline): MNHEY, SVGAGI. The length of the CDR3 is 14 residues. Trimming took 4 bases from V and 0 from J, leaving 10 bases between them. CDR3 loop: CASSSSLPSYEQYF. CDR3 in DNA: TGTGCCAGCAGTTCTAGCCTCCCCTCCTACGAGCAGTACTTC.

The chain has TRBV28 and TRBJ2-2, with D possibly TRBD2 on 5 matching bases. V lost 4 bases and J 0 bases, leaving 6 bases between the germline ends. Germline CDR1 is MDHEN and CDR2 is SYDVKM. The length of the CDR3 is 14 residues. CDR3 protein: CASSWGANTGELFF. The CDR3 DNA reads TGTGCCAGCAGTTGGGGAGCGAACACCGGGGAGCTGTTTTTT.

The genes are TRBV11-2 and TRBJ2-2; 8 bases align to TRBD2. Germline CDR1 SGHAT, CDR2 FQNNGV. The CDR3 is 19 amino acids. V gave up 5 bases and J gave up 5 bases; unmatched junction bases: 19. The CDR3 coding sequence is TGTGCCAGCAGCACATATCGAGCGGGGGCCAGGGATGTTACCGGGGAGCTGTTTTTT. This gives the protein CASSTYRAGARDVTGELFF.